These 25 T cell receptor beta chains were sequenced from one sample in a study of T cells after yellow fever vaccination. A single record per CDR3 protein comes from TCRdb applying MiXCR to the 5' RACE reads. The data show 500,000 to 650,000 distinct CDR3 sequences, with less than 20% seen just once and roughly 17% held by the top ten. The material was PBMCs, obtained 4 to 6 days after the first yellow fever vaccination. Receptors originate from a man younger than 35 who received the YFV17D yellow fever vaccine.

The chain couples TRBV9 to TRBJ2-7, with a weak D call TRBD1 (6 bases). The CDR3 loop spans 15 amino acids. Trimming took 4 bases from V and 6 from J, leaving 20 bases between them. From germline, CDR1 is SGDLS and CDR2 YYNGEE. The CDR3 coding sequence is TGTGCCAGCAGCCCCCATCCGCAGCAGGGGCTCGAGCAGTACGTC. This codes for CASSPHPQQGLEQYV.

This sequence joins TRBV27 and TRBJ2-1; 8 bases line up with TRBD1. CDR1 and CDR2 from the germline V gene are MNHEY and SMNVEV (reference sequence). Germline trimming cut 3 bases from V and 0 bases from J; bases unmatched to any gene: 16. The CDR3 runs to 20 residues. CDR3 nucleotides: TGTGCCAGCAGTTTCCCCAGGGGGCGTGGAACTGTCCGCTCCTACAATGAGCAGTTCTTC. This translates into CASSFPRGRGTVRSYNEQFF.

This clonotype was detected ten times or more. The J gene is TRBJ2-7, the V gene TRBV28, with a tentative D call TRBD2 (5 bases). Trimming pared 5 bases from V and 7 bases from J, leaving 18 bases between. The germline CDR1 and CDR2 sequences are MDHEN and SYDVKM. This CDR3 spans 14 amino acids. CDR3 nucleotides: TGTGCCAGCAGTGCCTCGGGGTTTAGTTATGAGCAGTACGTC. Encoded protein: CASSASGFSYEQYV.

There are a few counts of this clonotype. V usage is TRBV7-8 and J usage is TRBJ2-5; D uncertain. This CDR3 is 13 amino acids long. V was trimmed by 7 bases and J by 2 bases, leaving 11 bases between them. Germline V gives CDR1 SGHVS, CDR2 FQNEAQ. The CDR3 nucleotides are TGTGCCAGCAACGGACGCTTACAAGAGACCCAGTACTTC. It translates to CASNGRLQETQYF.

The sample holds a few counts of this clonotype. This chain joins TRBV12-3 or TRBV12-4 and TRBJ1-1, with a tentative D call TRBD1 (5 bases). The CDR3 length is 14 residues. With 3 bases removed from V and 2 bases from J, the gap between germline ends came to 10 bases. The CDR3 is CASSFDSFNTEAFF. In DNA, the CDR3 is TGTGCCAGCAGTTTTGACAGCTTTAACACTGAAGCTTTCTTT.

In its sample, this clonotype was seen many times. This chain connects TRBV4-3 to TRBJ1-2; D uncertain. Germline V gene lookup returns CDR1 LGHNA and CDR2 YSLEER. The CDR3 is made up of 12 amino acids. Between the trimmed V and J ends, which lost 3 bases and 6 bases, there was a span of 8 bases. This CDR3 is CASSQSGDGYTF. The DNA of the CDR3 is TGCGCCAGCAGCCAGTCGGGTGATGGCTACACCTTC.

This clonotype was seen more than once but under ten times. This chain links TRBV7-2 with TRBJ1-1, with TRBD1 as a possible D gene (5 bases). Germline V gene data show CDR1 as SGHTA and CDR2 as FQGNSA. This CDR3 region has 15 residues. V was trimmed by 3 bases and J by 1 base, leaving 12 bases between them. CDR3 residues: CASSFVRQGNTEAFF. CDR3 in DNA: TGTGCCAGCAGCTTCGTTAGGCAGGGGAACACTGAAGCTTTCTTT.

This chain uses TRBV28 with TRBJ2-7; D gene uncertain. The germline gives CDR1 MDHEN, CDR2 SYDVKM. There are 13 residues in the CDR3. With 5 bases removed from V and 2 bases from J, the gap between germline ends came to 10 bases. The CDR3 here is CASSSSWAYEQYV. The CDR3 bases are TGTGCCAGCAGTAGCTCCTGGGCCTACGAGCAGTACGTC.

V and J are TRBV3-1 and TRBJ2-7; weak D call: TRBD1 (5 bases). Trimming left V 0 bases short and J 0 bases short, with 9 bases between. The germline V gene encodes CDR1 LGHDT and CDR2 YNNKEL (reference sequence). This CDR3 has 15 residues. Written as DNA, the CDR3 is TGTGCCAGCAGCCAAGATGGGGCCGGCTCCTACGAGCAGTACTTC. It encodes CASSQDGAGSYEQYF.

This clonotype has only a few counts. The chain employs TRBV27 and TRBJ2-5; D remains unclear. The CDR3 runs to 13 residues. CDR1 is MNHEY and CDR2 is SMNVEV in the germline V gene (reference sequence). The V gene lost 11 bases and the J gene lost 0 bases, with 13 bases spanning the gap. The CDR3 nucleotides read TGTGCCTCACACGACCTCGACCAAGAGACCCAGTACTTC. Translating gives CASHDLDQETQYF.

This clonotype has just a few counts. This rearrangement joins TRBV7-3 to TRBJ2-1; perhaps D is TRBD1 or TRBD2 (6 bases each). V dropped 1 base and J dropped 8 bases, with 18 bases sitting between them. Germline V CDR1 and CDR2: SGHTA, FQGTGA. The CDR3 extends over 16 amino acids. The CDR3 DNA reads as TGTGCCAGCAGCTTAATGGTGGGGGGCCCGTCGGATGAGCAGTTCTTC. Encoded protein: CASSLMVGGPSDEQFF.

This chain uses TRBV28 with TRBJ2-7, with D maybe TRBD1 (5 bases). V lost 3 bases to trimming and J lost 6 bases, with 9 bases between them. The CDR3 loop spans 12 amino acids. Germline CDR1 reads MDHEN; CDR2 reads SYDVKM. CDR3 DNA sequence: TGTGCCAGCAGTTTCTGGGGCTCCGAGCAGTACGTC. It codes for CASSFWGSEQYV.

J is TRBJ1-5 and V is TRBV5-8; TRBD1 agrees at 8 bases. The CDR3 is 15 amino acids. From germline, CDR1 is SGHTS and CDR2 YDEGEE. V trimming: 6 bases; J trimming: 9 bases; junction bases outside the gene matches: 14. CDR3 region: CASNSGWPGGGPQHF. CDR3 DNA sequence: TGTGCCAGCAACTCTGGCTGGCCAGGGGGCGGGCCCCAGCATTTT.

This chain connects TRBV5-1 to TRBJ2-5; D gene ambiguous. CDR3 length equals 13 residues. Germline CDR1 is SGHRS and CDR2 is YFSETQ. The V gene lost 2 bases and the J gene lost 5 bases, with 10 bases spanning the gap. DNA for the CDR3: TGCGCCAGCAGCTTAGCGAGTCGGGAGACCCAGTACTTC. It is translated as CASSLASRETQYF.

This clonotype was found a few times. The chain joins TRBV6-1 to TRBJ2-3, with D perhaps TRBD1 (6 bases). V was clipped by 2 bases and J by 4 bases, with 7 bases between them. Per germline, CDR1 MNHNS and CDR2 SASEGT. The length of the CDR3 is 13 residues. The CDR3 region has the DNA TGTGCCAGCAGTGAACCAGGGGCAGATACGCAGTATTTT. Amino acids: CASSEPGADTQYF.

This chain connects TRBV7-9 to TRBJ1-4, with unresolved D. Trimming pared 1 base from V and 5 bases from J, leaving 5 bases between. From germline, CDR1 is SEHNR and CDR2 FQNEAQ (reference sequence). The CDR3 length is 13 residues. The CDR3 region is CASSLGLNEKLFF. The DNA for the CDR3 is TGTGCCAGCAGCTTAGGACTCAATGAAAAACTGTTTTTT.

J is TRBJ2-1 and V is TRBV4-2, with 13 bases aligning to TRBD2. The CDR3 has 16 amino acids. V gave up 0 bases and J gave up 7 bases; unmatched junction bases: 3. Germline V lookup: CDR1 LGHNA, CDR2 YNFKEQ. CDR3 in amino acids: CASSQDGGLAGNEQFF. DNA of the CDR3: TGTGCCAGCAGCCAAGACGGGGGACTAGCGGGGAATGAGCAGTTCTTC.

V is TRBV4-1 and J is TRBJ2-5; D uncertain. Germline assignment: CDR1 MGHRA and CDR2 YSYEKL. Deletions cut 0 bases from V and 2 bases from J, with 10 bases between. This CDR3 contains 15 residues. The CDR3 reads CASSQDQVRQETQYF. CDR3 sequence (DNA): TGCGCCAGCAGCCAAGATCAAGTCAGACAAGAGACCCAGTACTTC.

The CDR3 is CASSNDLGQGHYGYTF. CDR3 sequence (DNA): TGTGCCAGCAGCAACGACCTGGGACAGGGCCACTATGGCTACACCTTC. The gene calls are TRBV6-1 and TRBJ1-2; 9 bases are shared with TRBD1. The germline V gene encodes CDR1 MNHNS and CDR2 SASEGT. CDR3 length: 16 amino acids. V lost 6 bases to trimming and J lost 3 bases; unmatched junction nucleotides: 11.

The V gene is TRBV27, the J gene TRBJ1-1, with D possibly matching TRBD1 (6 bases). The CDR3 covers 15 residues. Trimming removed 4 bases from V and 9 bases from J, with 21 bases in between. Germline lookup yields CDR1 MNHEY and CDR2 SMNVEV (reference sequence). The CDR3 protein is CASSSRNRAQGKAFF. CDR3 nucleotides: TGTGCCAGCAGTTCCCGGAACAGGGCTCAAGGTAAAGCTTTCTTT.

This clonotype has just a few counts. This chain uses TRBV7-6 with TRBJ2-2; 10 bases align to TRBD2. Trimming at V came to 5 bases and at J to 0 bases, leaving 3 bases not matched to a gene. Per the germline V gene, CDR1 is SGHVS and CDR2 is FNYEAQ. This CDR3 spans 16 amino acids. CDR3 sequence: CASSPSGGSNTGELFF. CDR3 DNA sequence: TGTGCCAGCAGCCCTAGCGGGGGTTCGAACACCGGGGAGCTGTTTTTT.

This clonotype was observed a handful of times. The V gene is TRBV20-1, the J gene TRBJ1-1; no clear D. Trimming cost V 3 bases and J 1 base, with 12 bases left between them. The CDR3 sequence is 14 residues long. The germline V gene has CDR1 DFQATT and CDR2 SNEGSKA (reference sequence). This CDR3 reads CSARRPPKNTEAFF. Written as DNA, the CDR3 is TGCAGTGCTAGGCGGCCACCAAAGAACACTGAAGCTTTCTTT.

This clonotype occurred a few times. This chain connects TRBV27 to TRBJ2-7; the D gene could be TRBD1 or TRBD2 (5 bases each). This CDR3 region has 15 residues. V gave up 5 bases and J gave up 2 bases, with 16 bases separating them. Germline CDR1 and CDR2: MNHEY and SMNVEV (reference sequence). The DNA for the CDR3 is TGTGCCAGCAGTCCTAACATGGGGGTCACCTACGAGCAGTACGTC. Protein sequence: CASSPNMGVTYEQYV.

The chain uses TRBV5-6 and TRBJ1-2; D might be TRBD1 (5 bases). The CDR3 loop spans 13 amino acids. Trimming pared 4 bases from V and 7 bases from J, leaving 14 bases between. The germline gives CDR1 SGHDT, CDR2 YYEEEE. The CDR3: CASSAGPYSGYTF. The CDR3 DNA follows: TGTGCCAGCAGCGCGGGACCCTACTCTGGCTACACCTTC.

The gene calls are TRBV19 and TRBJ1-5; 10 bases line up with TRBD1. This CDR3 contains 18 residues. Germline CDR1 LNHDA, CDR2 SQIVND (reference sequence). V shed 6 bases and J 1 base; nucleotides not matched to a gene: 12. The chain's CDR3 is CASSPTGGRSASNQPQHF. The CDR3 nucleotides read TGTGCCAGTAGCCCGACAGGGGGCCGATCCGCAAGCAATCAGCCCCAGCATTTT.